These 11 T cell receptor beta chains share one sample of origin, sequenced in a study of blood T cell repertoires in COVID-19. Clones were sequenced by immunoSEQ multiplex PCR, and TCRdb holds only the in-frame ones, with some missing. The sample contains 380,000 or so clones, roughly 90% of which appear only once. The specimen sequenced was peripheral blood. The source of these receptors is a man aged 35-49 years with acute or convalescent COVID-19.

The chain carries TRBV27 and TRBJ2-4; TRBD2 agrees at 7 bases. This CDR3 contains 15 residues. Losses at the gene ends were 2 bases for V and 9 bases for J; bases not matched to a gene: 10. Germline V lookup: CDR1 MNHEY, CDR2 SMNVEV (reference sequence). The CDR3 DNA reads TGTGCCAGCAGTTTAAGTTCCGGGGGGTTGGGCATTCAGTACTTC. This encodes CASSLSSGGLGIQYF.

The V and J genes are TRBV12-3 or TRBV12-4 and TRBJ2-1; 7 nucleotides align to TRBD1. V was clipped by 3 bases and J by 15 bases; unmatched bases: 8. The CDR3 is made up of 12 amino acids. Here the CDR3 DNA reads TGTGCCAGCAGTTTTGCTCTCAGGGGGTTGTTCTTC. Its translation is CASSFALRGLFF.

This CDR3 reads CASSSRTALPYEQYF. The CDR3 DNA is TGTGCCAGCAGCTCACGGACAGCTCTCCCCTACGAGCAGTACTTC. The chain carries TRBV7-2 and TRBJ2-7, with D tentatively TRBD1 (6 bases). In germline, CDR1 is SGHTA, CDR2 FQGNSA. V shed 4 bases and J shed 2 bases, with 15 bases lying between them. The CDR3 is made up of 15 amino acids.

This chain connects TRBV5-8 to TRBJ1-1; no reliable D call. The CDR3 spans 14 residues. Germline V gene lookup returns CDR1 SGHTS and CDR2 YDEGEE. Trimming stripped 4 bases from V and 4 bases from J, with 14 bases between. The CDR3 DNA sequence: TGTGCCAGCAGCGAGGAGGTTCTGCCCACTGAAGCTTTCTTT. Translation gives CASSEEVLPTEAFF. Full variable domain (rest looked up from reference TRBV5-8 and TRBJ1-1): EAGVTQSPTHLIKTRGQQATLRCSPISGHTSVYWYQQALGLGLQFLLWYDEGEERNRGNFPPRFSGRQFPNYSSELNVNALELEDSALYLCASSEEVLPTEAFFGQGTRLTVV.

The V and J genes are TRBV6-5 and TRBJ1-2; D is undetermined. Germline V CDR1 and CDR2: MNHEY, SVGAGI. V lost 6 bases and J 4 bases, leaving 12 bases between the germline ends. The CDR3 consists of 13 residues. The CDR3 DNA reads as TGTGCCAGCAGCGCTAGGGAGGGCTATGGCTACACCTTC. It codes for CASSAREGYGYTF.

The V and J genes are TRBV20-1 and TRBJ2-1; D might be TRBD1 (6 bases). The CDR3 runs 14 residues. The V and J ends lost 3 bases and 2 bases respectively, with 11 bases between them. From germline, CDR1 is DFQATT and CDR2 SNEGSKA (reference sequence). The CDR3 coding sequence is TGCAGTGCTAGTTCCGGGACACCCTACAATGAGCAGTTCTTC. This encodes CSASSGTPYNEQFF.

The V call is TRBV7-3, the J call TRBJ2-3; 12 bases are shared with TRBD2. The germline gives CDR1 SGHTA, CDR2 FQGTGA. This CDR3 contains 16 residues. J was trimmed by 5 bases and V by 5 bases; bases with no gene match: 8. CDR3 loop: CASSPGLAGRQDTQYF. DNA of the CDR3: TGTGCCAGCAGCCCCGGACTAGCGGGACGGCAAGATACGCAGTATTTT.

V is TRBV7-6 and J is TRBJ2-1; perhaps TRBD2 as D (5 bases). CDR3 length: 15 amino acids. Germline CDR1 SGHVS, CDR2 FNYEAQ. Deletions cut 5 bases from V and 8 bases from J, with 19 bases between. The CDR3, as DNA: TGTGCCAGCAGCCCCCGTGGACGCGGAGGCTATGAGCAGTTCTTC. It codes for CASSPRGRGGYEQFF.

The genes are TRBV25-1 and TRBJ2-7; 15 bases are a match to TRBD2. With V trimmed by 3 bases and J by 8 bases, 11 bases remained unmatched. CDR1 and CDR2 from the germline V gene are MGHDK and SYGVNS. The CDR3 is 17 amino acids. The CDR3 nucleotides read TGTGCCAGCAGTGATCGCGGACTAGCGGGAGGGCAGTTCAAGCAGTACTTC. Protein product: CASSDRGLAGGQFKQYF.

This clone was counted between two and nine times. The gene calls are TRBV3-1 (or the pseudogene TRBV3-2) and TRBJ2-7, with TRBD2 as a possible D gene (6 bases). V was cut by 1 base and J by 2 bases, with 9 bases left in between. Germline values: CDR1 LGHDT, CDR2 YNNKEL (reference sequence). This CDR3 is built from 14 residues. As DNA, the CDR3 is TGTGCCAGCAGCCAAGGACTAGTGACCTACGAGCAGTACTTC. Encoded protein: CASSQGLVTYEQYF.

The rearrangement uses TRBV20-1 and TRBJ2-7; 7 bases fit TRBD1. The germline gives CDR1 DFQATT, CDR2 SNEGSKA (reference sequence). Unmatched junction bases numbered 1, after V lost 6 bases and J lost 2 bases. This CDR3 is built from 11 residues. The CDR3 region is CSAGGPYEQYF. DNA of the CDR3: TGCAGTGCAGGGGGCCCCTACGAGCAGTACTTC.